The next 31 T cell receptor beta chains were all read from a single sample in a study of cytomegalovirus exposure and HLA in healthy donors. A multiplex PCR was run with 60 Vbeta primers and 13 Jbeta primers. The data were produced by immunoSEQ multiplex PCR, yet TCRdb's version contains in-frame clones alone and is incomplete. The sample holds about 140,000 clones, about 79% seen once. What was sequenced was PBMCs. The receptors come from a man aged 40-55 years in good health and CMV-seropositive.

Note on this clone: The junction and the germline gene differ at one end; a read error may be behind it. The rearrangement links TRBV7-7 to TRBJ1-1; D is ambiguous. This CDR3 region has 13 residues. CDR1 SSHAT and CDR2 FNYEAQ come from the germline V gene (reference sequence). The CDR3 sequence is CASSANSNTEAFF. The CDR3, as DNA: TGTGCTAGCAGCGCCAACAGTAACACTGAAGCTTTCTTT. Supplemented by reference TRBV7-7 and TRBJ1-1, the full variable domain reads GAGVSQSPRYKVTKRGQDVTLRCDPISSHATLYWYQQALGQGPEFLTYFNYEAQPDKSGLPSDRFSAERPEGSISTLTIQRTEQRDSAMYRCASSANSNTEAFFGQGTRLTVV.

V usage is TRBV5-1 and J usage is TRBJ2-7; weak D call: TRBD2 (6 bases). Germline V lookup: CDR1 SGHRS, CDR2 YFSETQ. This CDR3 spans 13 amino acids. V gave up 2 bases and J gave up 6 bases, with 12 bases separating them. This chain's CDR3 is CASSLGEAGEQYF. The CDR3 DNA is TGCGCCAGCAGCTTAGGGGAGGCTGGCGAGCAGTACTTC.

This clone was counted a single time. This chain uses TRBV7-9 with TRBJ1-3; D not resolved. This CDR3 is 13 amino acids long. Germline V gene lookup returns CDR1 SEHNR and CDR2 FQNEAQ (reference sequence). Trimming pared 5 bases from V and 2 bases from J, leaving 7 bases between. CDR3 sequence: CASSHATGNTIYF. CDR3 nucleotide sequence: TGTGCCAGCAGCCATGCGACTGGAAACACCATATATTTT. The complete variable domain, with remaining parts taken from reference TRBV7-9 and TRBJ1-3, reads DTGVSQNPRHKITKRGQNVTFRCDPISEHNRLYWYRQTLGQGPEFLTYFQNEAQLEKSRLLSDRFSAERPKGSFSTLEIQRTEQGDSAMYLCASSHATGNTIYFGEGSWLTVV.

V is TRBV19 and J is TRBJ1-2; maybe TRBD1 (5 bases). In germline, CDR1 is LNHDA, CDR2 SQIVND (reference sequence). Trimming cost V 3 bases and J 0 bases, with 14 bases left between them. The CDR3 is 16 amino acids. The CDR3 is CASSIIGAEANYGYTF. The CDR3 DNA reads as TGTGCCAGTAGTATCATTGGGGCTGAAGCTAACTATGGCTACACCTTC.

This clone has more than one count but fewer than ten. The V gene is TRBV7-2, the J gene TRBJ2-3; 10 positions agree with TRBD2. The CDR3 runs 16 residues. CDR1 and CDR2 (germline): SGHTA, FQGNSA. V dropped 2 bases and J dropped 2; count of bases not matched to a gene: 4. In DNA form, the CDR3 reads TGTGCCAGCAGCTTACGACTAGCGGGTTTCACAGATACGCAGTATTTT. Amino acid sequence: CASSLRLAGFTDTQYF. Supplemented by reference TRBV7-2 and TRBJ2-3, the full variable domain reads GAGVSQSPSNKVTEKGKDVELRCDPISGHTALYWYRQSLGQGLEFLIYFQGNSAPDKSGLPSDRFSAERTGGSVSTLTIQRTQQEDSAVYLCASSLRLAGFTDTQYFGPGTRLTVL.

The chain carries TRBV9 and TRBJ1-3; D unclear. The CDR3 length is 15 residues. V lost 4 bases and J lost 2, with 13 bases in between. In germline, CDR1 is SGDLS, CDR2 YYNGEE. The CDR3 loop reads CASSRPPGAGNTIYF. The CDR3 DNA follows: TGTGCCAGCAGCCGCCCCCCCGGGGCTGGAAACACCATATATTTT.

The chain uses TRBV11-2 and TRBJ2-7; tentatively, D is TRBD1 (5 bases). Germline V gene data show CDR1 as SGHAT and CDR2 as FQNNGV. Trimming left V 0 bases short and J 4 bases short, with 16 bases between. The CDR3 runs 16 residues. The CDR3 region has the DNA TGTGCCAGCAGCTTAGACCGCGGTGCAGGGTCGTACGAGCAGTACTTC. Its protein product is CASSLDRGAGSYEQYF.

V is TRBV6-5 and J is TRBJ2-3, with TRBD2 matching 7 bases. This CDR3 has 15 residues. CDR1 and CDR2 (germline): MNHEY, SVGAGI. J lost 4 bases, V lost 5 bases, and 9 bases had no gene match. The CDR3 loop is CASSPLGGLADTQYF. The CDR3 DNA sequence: TGTGCCAGCAGTCCCCTGGGGGGGTTGGCAGATACGCAGTATTTT.

In DNA form, the CDR3 reads TGCGCCAGCAGCCAAGATCTCACTGGGAGGTCCTACAATGAGCAGTTCTTC. The encoded protein is CASSQDLTGRSYNEQFF. This chain links TRBV4-3 with TRBJ2-1, with a tentative D call TRBD2 (6 bases). Deletions cut 0 bases from V and 1 base from J, with 13 bases between. The CDR3 has 17 residues. CDR1 is LGHNA, CDR2 YSLEER, per germline.

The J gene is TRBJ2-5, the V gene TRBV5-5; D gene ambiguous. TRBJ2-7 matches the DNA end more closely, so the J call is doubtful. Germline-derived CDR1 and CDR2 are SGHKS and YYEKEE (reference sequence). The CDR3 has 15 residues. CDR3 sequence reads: CASSLLNNPPSEQYF. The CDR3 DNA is TGTGCCAGCAGCTTATTAAATAACCCCCCCAGCGAGCAGTACTTC.

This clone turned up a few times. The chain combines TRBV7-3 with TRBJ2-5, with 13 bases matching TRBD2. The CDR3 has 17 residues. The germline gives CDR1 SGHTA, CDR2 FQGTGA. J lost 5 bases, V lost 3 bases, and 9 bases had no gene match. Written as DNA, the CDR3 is TGTGCCAGCAGCTTCCCGCCGGGGACTAGCGGGGCGGAGACCCAGTACTTC. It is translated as CASSFPPGTSGAETQYF.

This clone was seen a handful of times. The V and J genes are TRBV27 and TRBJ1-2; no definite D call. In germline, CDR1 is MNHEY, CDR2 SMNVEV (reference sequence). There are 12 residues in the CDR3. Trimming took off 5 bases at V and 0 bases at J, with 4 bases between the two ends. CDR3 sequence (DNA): TGTGCCAGCAGTACAGCTAACTATGGCTACACCTTC. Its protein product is CASSTANYGYTF.

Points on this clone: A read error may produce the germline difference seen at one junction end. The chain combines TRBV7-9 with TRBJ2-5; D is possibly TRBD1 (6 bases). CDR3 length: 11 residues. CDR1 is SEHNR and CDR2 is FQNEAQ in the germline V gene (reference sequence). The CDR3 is CSSSLVQGMNF. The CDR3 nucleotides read TGTTCCAGCAGCTTAGTCCAGGGGATGAACTTC.

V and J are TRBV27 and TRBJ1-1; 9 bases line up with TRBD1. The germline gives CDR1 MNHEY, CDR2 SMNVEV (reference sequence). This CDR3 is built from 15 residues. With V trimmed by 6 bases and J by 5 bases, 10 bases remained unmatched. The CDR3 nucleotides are TGTGCCAGCAGCCTGGTACAGGGGGCAGGTACTGAAGCTTTCTTT. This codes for CASSLVQGAGTEAFF.

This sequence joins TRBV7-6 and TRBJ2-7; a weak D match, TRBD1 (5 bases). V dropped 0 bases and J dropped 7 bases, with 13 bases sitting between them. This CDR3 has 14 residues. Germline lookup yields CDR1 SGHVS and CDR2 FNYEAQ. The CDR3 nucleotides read TGTGCCAGCAGCTTAGCCGGACAAGGGGCTGAGCAGTACTTC. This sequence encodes CASSLAGQGAEQYF.

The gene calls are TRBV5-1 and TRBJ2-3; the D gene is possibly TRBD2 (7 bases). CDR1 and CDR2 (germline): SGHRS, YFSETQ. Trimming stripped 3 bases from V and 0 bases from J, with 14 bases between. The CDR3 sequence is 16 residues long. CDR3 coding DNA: TGCGCCAGCAGCTGGATAGGGGGGGCTAGCACAGATACGCAGTATTTT. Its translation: CASSWIGGASTDTQYF.

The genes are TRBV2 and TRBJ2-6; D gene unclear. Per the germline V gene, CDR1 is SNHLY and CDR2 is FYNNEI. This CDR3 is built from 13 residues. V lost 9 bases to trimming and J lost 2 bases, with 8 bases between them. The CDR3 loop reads CARIRAGANVLTF. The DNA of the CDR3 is TGTGCCAGAATACGGGCTGGGGCCAACGTCCTGACTTTC.

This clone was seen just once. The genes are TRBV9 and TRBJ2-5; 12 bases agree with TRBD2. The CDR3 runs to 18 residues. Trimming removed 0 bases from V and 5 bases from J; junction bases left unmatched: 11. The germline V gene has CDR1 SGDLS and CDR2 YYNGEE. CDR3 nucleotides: TGTGCCAGCAGCGTAGCCCCCTCCACGACTAGCGGGAGCGAGACCCAGTACTTC. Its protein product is CASSVAPSTTSGSETQYF.

For the CDR3, the DNA is TGTGCTAGTGGCACGTCCGGGACTCTGGACGCTGAAGCTTTCTTT. This gives the protein CASGTSGTLDAEAFF. The V gene is TRBV12-5, the J gene TRBJ1-1; perhaps TRBD1 as D (5 bases). Germline V gene data show CDR1 as LGHNT and CDR2 as FRNRAP. V was pared by 6 bases and J by 6 bases, with 20 bases between. The CDR3 is 15 amino acids.

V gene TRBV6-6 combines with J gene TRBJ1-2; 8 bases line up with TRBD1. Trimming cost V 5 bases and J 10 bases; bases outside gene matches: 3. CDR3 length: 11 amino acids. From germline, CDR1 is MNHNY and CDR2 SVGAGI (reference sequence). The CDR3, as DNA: TGTGCCAGCAGTAAACAGGGGGACTACACCTTC. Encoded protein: CASSKQGDYTF.

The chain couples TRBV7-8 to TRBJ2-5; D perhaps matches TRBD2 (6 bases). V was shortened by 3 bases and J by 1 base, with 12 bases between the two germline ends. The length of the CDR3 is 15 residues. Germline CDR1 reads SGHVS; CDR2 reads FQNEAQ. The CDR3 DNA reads TGTGCCAGCAGCTTTCGCCGGGACTCCCAAGAGACCCAGTACTTC. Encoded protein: CASSFRRDSQETQYF.

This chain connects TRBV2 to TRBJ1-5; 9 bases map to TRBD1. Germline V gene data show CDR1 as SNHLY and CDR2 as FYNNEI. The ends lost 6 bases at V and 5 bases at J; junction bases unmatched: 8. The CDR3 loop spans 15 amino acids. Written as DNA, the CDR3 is TGTGCCAGCAGAGGGACAGGGAGTCGGGATCAGCCCCAGCATTTT. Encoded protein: CASRGTGSRDQPQHF.

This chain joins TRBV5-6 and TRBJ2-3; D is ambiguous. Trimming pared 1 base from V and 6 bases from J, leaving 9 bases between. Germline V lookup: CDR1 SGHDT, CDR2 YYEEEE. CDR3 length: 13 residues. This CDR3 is CASSLNLLDTQYF. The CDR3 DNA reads TGTGCCAGCAGCTTGAATCTTCTCGATACGCAGTATTTT.

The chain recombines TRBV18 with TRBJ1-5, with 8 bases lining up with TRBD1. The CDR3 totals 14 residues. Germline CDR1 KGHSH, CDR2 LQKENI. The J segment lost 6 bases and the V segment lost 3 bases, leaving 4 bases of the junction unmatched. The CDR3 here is CASSPAGGTQPQHF. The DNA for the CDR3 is TGTGCCAGCTCACCGGCAGGGGGCACTCAGCCCCAGCATTTT.

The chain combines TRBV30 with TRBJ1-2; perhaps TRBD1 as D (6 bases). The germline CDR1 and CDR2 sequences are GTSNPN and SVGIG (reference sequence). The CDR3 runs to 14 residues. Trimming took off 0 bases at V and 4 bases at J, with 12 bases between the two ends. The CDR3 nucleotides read TGTGCCTGGAGTGTACAGGCAGGGGTCTATGGCTACACCTTC. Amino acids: CAWSVQAGVYGYTF.

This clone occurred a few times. The CDR3 spells CASSKTAKETQYF. The CDR3 DNA reads TGTGCCAGCAGTAAGACAGCCAAAGAGACCCAGTACTTC. This chain connects TRBV6-5 to TRBJ2-5; D may be TRBD1 (5 bases). CDR3 length equals 13 residues. V gave up 5 bases and J gave up 3 bases, with 10 bases separating them. Per the germline V gene, CDR1 is MNHEY and CDR2 is SVGAGI.

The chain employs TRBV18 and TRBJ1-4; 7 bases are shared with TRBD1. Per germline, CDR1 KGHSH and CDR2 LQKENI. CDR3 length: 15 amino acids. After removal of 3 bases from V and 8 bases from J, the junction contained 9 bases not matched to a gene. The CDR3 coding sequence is TGTGCCAGCTCACCCTCCGGACAGGCACGGGAAAAACTGTTTTTT. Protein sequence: CASSPSGQAREKLFF.

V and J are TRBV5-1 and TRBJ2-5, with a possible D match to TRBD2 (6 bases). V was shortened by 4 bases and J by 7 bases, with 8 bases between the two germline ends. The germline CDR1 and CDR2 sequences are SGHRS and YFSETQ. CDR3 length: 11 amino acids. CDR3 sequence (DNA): TGCGCCAGCAGCCAGGAGGGGACCCAGTACTTC. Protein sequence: CASSQEGTQYF.

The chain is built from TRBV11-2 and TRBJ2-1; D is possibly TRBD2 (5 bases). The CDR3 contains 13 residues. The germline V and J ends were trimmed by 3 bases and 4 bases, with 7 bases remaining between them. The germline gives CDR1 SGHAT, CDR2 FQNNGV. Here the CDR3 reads CASSFGEYNEQFF. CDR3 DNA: TGTGCCAGCAGCTTTGGGGAGTACAATGAGCAGTTCTTC.

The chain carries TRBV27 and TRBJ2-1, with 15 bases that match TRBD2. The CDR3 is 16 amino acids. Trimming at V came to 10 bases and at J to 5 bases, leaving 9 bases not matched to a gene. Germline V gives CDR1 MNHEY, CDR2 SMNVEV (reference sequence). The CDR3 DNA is TGTGCCACCGCGGGGACTAGCGGGGGGCGAAACAATGAGCAGTTCTTC. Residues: CATAGTSGGRNNEQFF.

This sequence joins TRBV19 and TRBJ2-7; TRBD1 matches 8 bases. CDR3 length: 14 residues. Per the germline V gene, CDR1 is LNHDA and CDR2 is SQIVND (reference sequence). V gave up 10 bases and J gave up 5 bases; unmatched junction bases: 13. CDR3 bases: TGTGCCACCAGTATACCAGGGGGCTCGGACGAGCAGTACTTC. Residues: CATSIPGGSDEQYF.